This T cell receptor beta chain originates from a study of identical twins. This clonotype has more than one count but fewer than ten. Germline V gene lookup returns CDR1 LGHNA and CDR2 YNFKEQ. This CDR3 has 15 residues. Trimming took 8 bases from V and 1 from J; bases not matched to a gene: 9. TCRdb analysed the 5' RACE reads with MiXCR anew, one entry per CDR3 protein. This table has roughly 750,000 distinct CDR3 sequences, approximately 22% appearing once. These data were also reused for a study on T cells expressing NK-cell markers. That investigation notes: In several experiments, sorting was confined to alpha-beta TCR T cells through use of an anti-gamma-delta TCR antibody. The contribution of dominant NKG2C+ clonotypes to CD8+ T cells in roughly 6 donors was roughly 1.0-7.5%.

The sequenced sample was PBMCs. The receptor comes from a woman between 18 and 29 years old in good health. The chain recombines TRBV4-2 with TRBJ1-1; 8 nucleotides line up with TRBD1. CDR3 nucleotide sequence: TGTGCCAGCCTTTTGTCAGGGGGCTCGAACACTGAAGCTTTCTTT. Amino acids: CASLLSGGSNTEAFF.